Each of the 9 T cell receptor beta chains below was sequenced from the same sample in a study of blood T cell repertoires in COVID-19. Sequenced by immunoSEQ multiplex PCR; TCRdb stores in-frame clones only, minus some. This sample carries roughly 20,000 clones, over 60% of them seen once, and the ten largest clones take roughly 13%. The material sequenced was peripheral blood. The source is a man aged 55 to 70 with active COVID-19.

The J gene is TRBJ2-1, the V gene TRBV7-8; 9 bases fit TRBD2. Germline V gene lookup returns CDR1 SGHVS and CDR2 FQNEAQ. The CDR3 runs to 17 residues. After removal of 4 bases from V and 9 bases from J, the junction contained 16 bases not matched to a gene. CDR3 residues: CASSSLLRLAEGGEQFF. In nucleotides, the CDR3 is TGTGCCAGCAGCTCCCTTCTAAGACTAGCGGAGGGGGGTGAGCAGTTCTTC.

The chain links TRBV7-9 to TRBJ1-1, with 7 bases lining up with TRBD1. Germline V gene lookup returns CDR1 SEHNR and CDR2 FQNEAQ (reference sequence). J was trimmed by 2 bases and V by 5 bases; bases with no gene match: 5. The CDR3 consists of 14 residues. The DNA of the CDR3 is TGTGCCAGCAGCGAAGGACAGGTAAACACTGAAGCTTTCTTT. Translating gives CASSEGQVNTEAFF.

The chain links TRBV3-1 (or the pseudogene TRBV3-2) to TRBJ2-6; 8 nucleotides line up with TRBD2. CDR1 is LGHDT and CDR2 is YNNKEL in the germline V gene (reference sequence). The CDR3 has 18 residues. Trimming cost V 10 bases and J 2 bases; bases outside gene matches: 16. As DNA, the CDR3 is TGTGCCACCAATCCCGGTGGGCTAGCGGGTGCTGGGGCCAACGTCCTGACTTTC. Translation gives CATNPGGLAGAGANVLTF.

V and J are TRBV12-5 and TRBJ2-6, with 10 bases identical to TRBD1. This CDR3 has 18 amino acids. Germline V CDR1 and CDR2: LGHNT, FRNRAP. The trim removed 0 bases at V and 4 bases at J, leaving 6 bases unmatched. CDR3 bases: TGTGCTAGTGGTTTGGTTGGACAGGGGGTGCTCGGGGCCAACGTCCTGACTTTC. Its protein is CASGLVGQGVLGANVLTF.

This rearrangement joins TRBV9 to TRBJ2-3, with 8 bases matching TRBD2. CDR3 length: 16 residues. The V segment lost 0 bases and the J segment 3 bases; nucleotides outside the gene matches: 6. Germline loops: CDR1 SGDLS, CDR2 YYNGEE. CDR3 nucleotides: TGTGCCAGCAGCGTAGCTGGCGGGAGGAAAACAGATACGCAGTATTTT. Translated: CASSVAGGRKTDTQYF.

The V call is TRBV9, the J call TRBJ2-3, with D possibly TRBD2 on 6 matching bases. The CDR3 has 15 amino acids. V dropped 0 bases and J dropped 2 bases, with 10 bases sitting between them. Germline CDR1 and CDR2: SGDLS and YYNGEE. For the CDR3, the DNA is TGTGCCAGCAGCGTAGTCCTAGCGAACACAGATACGCAGTATTTT. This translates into CASSVVLANTDTQYF. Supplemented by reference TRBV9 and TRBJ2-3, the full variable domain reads DSGVTQTPKHLITATGQRVTLRCSPRSGDLSVYWYQQSLDQGLQFLIQYYNGEERAKGNILERFSAQQFPDLHSELNLSSLELGDSALYFCASSVVLANTDTQYFGPGTRLTVL.

The CDR3 here is CASSVAAEAEQYF. CDR3 DNA: TGTGCCAGCAGCGTAGCGGCCGAGGCTGAGCAGTACTTC. The V call is TRBV9, the J call TRBJ2-7; the D is unclear. Germline V lookup: CDR1 SGDLS, CDR2 YYNGEE. Trimming took off 0 bases at V and 7 bases at J, with 11 bases between the two ends. The CDR3 spans 13 residues.

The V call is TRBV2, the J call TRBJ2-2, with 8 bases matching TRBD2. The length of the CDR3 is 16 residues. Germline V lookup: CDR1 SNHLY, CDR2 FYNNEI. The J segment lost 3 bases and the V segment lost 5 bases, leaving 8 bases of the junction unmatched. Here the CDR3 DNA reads TGTGCCAGCAGTCCCACTAGCGGATATTACACCGGGGAGCTGTTTTTT. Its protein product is CASSPTSGYYTGELFF.

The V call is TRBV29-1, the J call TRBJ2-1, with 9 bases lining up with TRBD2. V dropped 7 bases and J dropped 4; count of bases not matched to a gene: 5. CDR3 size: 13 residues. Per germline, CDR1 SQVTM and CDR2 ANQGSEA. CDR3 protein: CSGELAGYNEQFF. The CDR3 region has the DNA TGCAGCGGCGAACTAGCGGGTTACAATGAGCAGTTCTTC.